The rows below give T cell receptor beta chains drawn from one sample of a study of blood T cell repertoires in COVID-19. The repertoire was sequenced with immunoSEQ multiplex PCR; TCRdb's copy has only in-frame clones and lacks some. Of roughly 90,000 clones listed, approximately 85% are singletons. The sample taken for sequencing was peripheral blood. The receptors come from a human donor in a cohort sampled during active COVID-19. CDR3s include the opening cysteine and the closing phenylalanine or tryptophan. The order of the fields is J gene, V gene, clone size, D gene, CDR3 protein, CDR3 DNA. The D gene is left open where the match is weak. Rows may omit the clone size; those that give it use once, few, many or a size class.

j_gene: TRBJ1-1
v_gene: TRBV19
abundance: -
d_gene: -
CDR3aa: CASSIGGAWNTEAFF
CDR3nt: TGTGCCAGTAGTATCGGCGGGGCTTGGAACACTGAAGCTTTCTTT

j_gene: TRBJ2-1
v_gene: TRBV3-1/TRBV3-2
abundance: -
d_gene: TRBD2
CDR3aa: CASSQVSRLAGGSYNEQFF
CDR3nt: TGTGCCAGCAGCCAAGTAAGCCGACTAGCGGGGGGTTCCTACAATGAGCAGTTCTTC

j_gene: TRBJ2-3
v_gene: TRBV7-9
abundance: -
d_gene: TRBD2
CDR3aa: CASSGGLGLARIGTQYF
CDR3nt: TGTGCCAGCAGCGGGGGGCTAGGACTAGCTAGGATCGGTACGCAGTATTTT

j_gene: TRBJ2-5
v_gene: TRBV7-3
abundance: -
d_gene: -
CDR3aa: CASSRGGEETQYF
CDR3nt: TGTGCCAGCAGCCGAGGGGGGGAAGAGACCCAGTACTTC

j_gene: TRBJ1-3
v_gene: TRBV6-5
abundance: -
d_gene: -
CDR3aa: CASRGGPGNTIYF
CDR3nt: TGTGCCAGCAGGGGGGGGCCTGGAAACACCATATATTTT

j_gene: TRBJ1-2
v_gene: TRBV9
abundance: -
d_gene: -
CDR3aa: CASSARGGYTF
CDR3nt: TGTGCCAGCAGCGCAAGGGGTGGCTACACCTTC

j_gene: TRBJ2-2
v_gene: TRBV4-3
abundance: -
d_gene: -
CDR3aa: CASSQSPGRGELFF
CDR3nt: TGCGCCAGCAGCCAAAGCCCGGGGAGGGGGGAGCTGTTTTTT

j_gene: TRBJ2-1
v_gene: TRBV27
abundance: -
d_gene: TRBD2
CDR3aa: CASSLGGLAFSSYNEQFF
CDR3nt: TGTGCCAGCAGTTTAGGGGGACTAGCCTTCTCTTCCTACAATGAGCAGTTCTTC

j_gene: TRBJ1-1
v_gene: TRBV28
abundance: once
d_gene: TRBD1
CDR3aa: CASSSAGQGATEAFF
CDR3nt: TGTGCCAGCAGTTCTGCTGGACAGGGGGCCACTGAAGCTTTCTTT

j_gene: TRBJ2-7
v_gene: TRBV4-1
abundance: -
d_gene: -
CDR3aa: CASSQAVDYEQYF
CDR3nt: TGCGCCAGCAGCCAGGCGGTCGACTACGAGCAGTACTTC

j_gene: TRBJ2-3
v_gene: TRBV3-1/TRBV3-2
abundance: -
d_gene: TRBD1
CDR3aa: CASSPGQALDTQYF
CDR3nt: TGTGCCAGCAGCCCGGGACAGGCTCTTGATACGCAGTATTTT

j_gene: TRBJ2-7
v_gene: TRBV29-1
abundance: -
d_gene: -
CDR3aa: CSGGTPVSYEQYF
CDR3nt: TGCAGCGGTGGGACTCCTGTCTCCTACGAGCAGTACTTC

j_gene: TRBJ2-7
v_gene: TRBV7-2
abundance: large
d_gene: -
CDR3aa: CASSPRGGAPSSYEQYF
CDR3nt: TGTGCCAGCAGCCCCCGTGGGGGGGCGCCTTCCTCCTACGAGCAGTACTTC

j_gene: TRBJ2-7
v_gene: TRBV19
abundance: few
d_gene: TRBD1
CDR3aa: CASSGTGGYFSYEQYF
CDR3nt: TGTGCCAGTAGTGGGACAGGGGGCTACTTCTCCTACGAGCAGTACTTC

j_gene: TRBJ1-4
v_gene: TRBV5-1
abundance: few
d_gene: TRBD1
CDR3aa: CASSRPKDRENNEKLFF
CDR3nt: TGCGCCAGCAGCCGACCGAAGGACAGGGAAAACAATGAAAAACTGTTTTTT

j_gene: TRBJ2-1
v_gene: TRBV9
abundance: -
d_gene: TRBD1
CDR3aa: CASSAGQGLSYNEQFF
CDR3nt: TGTGCCAGCAGCGCAGGACAGGGGCTCTCCTACAATGAGCAGTTCTTC

j_gene: TRBJ1-2
v_gene: TRBV7-2
abundance: -
d_gene: TRBD1
CDR3aa: CASSFTGDSGGYTF
CDR3nt: TGTGCCAGCAGCTTTACCGGGGACAGCGGTGGCTACACCTTC

j_gene: TRBJ2-7
v_gene: TRBV28
abundance: few
d_gene: -
CDR3aa: CATEGPYEQYF
CDR3nt: TGTGCCACGGAGGGACCCTACGAGCAGTACTTC

j_gene: TRBJ2-2
v_gene: TRBV6-4
abundance: -
d_gene: -
CDR3aa: CASSASPGTGELFF
CDR3nt: TGTGCCAGCAGTGCCTCTCCAGGAACCGGGGAGCTGTTTTTT

j_gene: TRBJ2-7
v_gene: TRBV5-1
abundance: -
d_gene: -
CDR3aa: CASSRGTYYEQYF
CDR3nt: TGCGCCAGCAGCCGTGGGACATACTACGAGCAGTACTTC

j_gene: TRBJ2-7
v_gene: TRBV5-1
abundance: -
d_gene: TRBD2
CDR3aa: CASSLVLAGGEQYF
CDR3nt: TGCGCCAGCAGCTTGGTTCTAGCGGGAGGTGAGCAGTACTTC

j_gene: TRBJ1-2
v_gene: TRBV11-2
abundance: once
d_gene: -
CDR3aa: CASTLGRAVYGYTF
CDR3nt: TGTGCCAGCACCTTAGGGCGGGCAGTATATGGCTACACCTTC

j_gene: TRBJ2-2
v_gene: TRBV19
abundance: -
d_gene: TRBD2
CDR3aa: CASSRLAGGMITSGELFF
CDR3nt: TGTGCCAGTAGTAGGCTAGCGGGAGGGATGATAACATCCGGGGAGCTGTTTTTT

j_gene: TRBJ1-1
v_gene: TRBV6-5
abundance: -
d_gene: TRBD1
CDR3aa: CASSYTTGTGGTEAFF
CDR3nt: TGTGCCAGCAGTTACACTACCGGGACAGGGGGAACTGAAGCTTTCTTT

j_gene: TRBJ2-1
v_gene: TRBV6-6
abundance: -
d_gene: TRBD2
CDR3aa: CAILSGTSGGPNEQFF
CDR3nt: TGTGCCATCCTATCCGGGACTAGCGGGGGGCCCAATGAGCAGTTCTTC

j_gene: TRBJ2-3
v_gene: TRBV30
abundance: once
d_gene: -
CDR3aa: CAWSEDPGVLDTQYF
CDR3nt: TGTGCCTGGAGTGAAGATCCGGGAGTGTTAGATACGCAGTATTTT

j_gene: TRBJ2-2
v_gene: TRBV7-9
abundance: many
d_gene: TRBD2
CDR3aa: CASNQAGRGTGELFF
CDR3nt: TGTGCCAGCAACCAAGCGGGGAGGGGAACCGGGGAGCTGTTTTTT

j_gene: TRBJ2-2
v_gene: TRBV5-1
abundance: once
d_gene: -
CDR3aa: CASSLGGQNTGELFF
CDR3nt: TGCGCCAGCAGCTTGGGGGGCCAGAACACCGGGGAGCTGTTTTTT

j_gene: TRBJ1-1
v_gene: TRBV9
abundance: -
d_gene: -
CDR3aa: CASSLIQGRNTEAFF
CDR3nt: TGTGCCAGCAGCCTTATCCAGGGCCGGAACACTGAAGCTTTCTTT

j_gene: TRBJ1-6
v_gene: TRBV7-8
abundance: -
d_gene: -
CDR3aa: CASSLGRDNNSPLHF
CDR3nt: TGTGCCAGCAGCTTAGGCAGGGACAATAATTCACCCCTCCACTTT

j_gene: TRBJ2-7
v_gene: TRBV6-6
abundance: -
d_gene: TRBD1
CDR3aa: CASSGGTGGSREQYF
CDR3nt: TGTGCCAGCAGTGGAGGGACAGGGGGCTCTCGAGAGCAGTACTTC

j_gene: TRBJ2-5
v_gene: TRBV5-1
abundance: -
d_gene: TRBD2
CDR3aa: CASSPSGGGGAYETQYF
CDR3nt: TGCGCCAGCAGCCCCTCGGGAGGCGGGGGGGCCTATGAGACCCAGTACTTC

j_gene: TRBJ1-4
v_gene: TRBV6-5
abundance: -
d_gene: TRBD1
CDR3aa: CASRPTGDNEKLFF
CDR3nt: TGTGCCAGCAGACCGACAGGGGATAATGAAAAACTGTTTTTT

j_gene: TRBJ1-2
v_gene: TRBV6-1
abundance: -
d_gene: -
CDR3aa: CASSEWGGNVGAGLYGYTF
CDR3nt: TGTGCCAGCAGTGAATGGGGAGGGAATGTGGGGGCCGGCCTCTATGGCTACACCTTC

j_gene: TRBJ2-3
v_gene: TRBV27
abundance: -
d_gene: TRBD2
CDR3aa: CASSLSWREFTDTQYF
CDR3nt: TGTGCCAGCAGTTTATCTTGGCGGGAGTTCACAGATACGCAGTATTTT

j_gene: TRBJ2-1
v_gene: TRBV4-2
abundance: -
d_gene: TRBD2
CDR3aa: CASSSGMVAGGPSSYNEQFF
CDR3nt: TGTGCCAGCAGCTCAGGGATGGTAGCGGGGGGACCTAGCTCCTACAATGAGCAGTTCTTC

j_gene: TRBJ2-1
v_gene: TRBV6-2/TRBV6-3
abundance: -
d_gene: TRBD2
CDR3aa: CASSYFRHSGTVPRYEQFF
CDR3nt: TGTGCCAGCAGTTACTTTAGACATAGCGGGACGGTCCCCCGGTATGAGCAGTTCTTC

j_gene: TRBJ2-1
v_gene: TRBV19
abundance: -
d_gene: TRBD1
CDR3aa: CASSMDRAYNEQFF
CDR3nt: TGTGCCAGTAGTATGGACAGGGCCTACAATGAGCAGTTCTTC

j_gene: TRBJ2-3
v_gene: TRBV19
abundance: -
d_gene: TRBD2
CDR3aa: CASSIRRGEPSTDTQYF
CDR3nt: TGTGCCAGTAGTATTAGACGGGGGGAGCCTAGCACAGATACGCAGTATTTT

j_gene: TRBJ1-4
v_gene: TRBV30
abundance: -
d_gene: TRBD1
CDR3aa: CAWSSSDRGRGKLFF
CDR3nt: TGTGCCTGGAGCTCGTCGGACAGGGGGCGGGGAAAACTGTTTTTT

j_gene: TRBJ1-6
v_gene: TRBV7-3
abundance: -
d_gene: -
CDR3aa: CASSSAGSQNSPLHF
CDR3nt: TGTGCCAGCAGCTCGGCGGGGTCGCAGAATTCACCCCTCCACTTT

j_gene: TRBJ1-5
v_gene: TRBV28
abundance: -
d_gene: -
CDR3aa: CASTASNQPQHF
CDR3nt: TGTGCCAGTACAGCAAGCAATCAGCCCCAGCATTTT

j_gene: TRBJ2-3
v_gene: TRBV4-2
abundance: -
d_gene: -
CDR3aa: CASSPRRSSLDTQYF
CDR3nt: TGTGCCAGCAGCCCCCGCCGTTCCTCACTAGATACGCAGTATTTT

j_gene: TRBJ2-3
v_gene: TRBV12-3/TRBV12-4
abundance: -
d_gene: TRBD2
CDR3aa: CASIQTSEDTQYF
CDR3nt: TGTGCCAGCATCCAGACTAGCGAAGATACGCAGTATTTT

j_gene: TRBJ1-1
v_gene: TRBV9
abundance: -
d_gene: -
CDR3aa: CASSGPGWGPTEAFF
CDR3nt: TGTGCCAGCAGTGGTCCGGGGTGGGGGCCGACTGAAGCTTTCTTT

j_gene: TRBJ2-1
v_gene: TRBV2
abundance: -
d_gene: -
CDR3aa: CASSEQGAPYNEQFF
CDR3nt: TGTGCCAGCAGTGAACAAGGGGCACCTTACAATGAGCAGTTCTTC

j_gene: TRBJ1-5
v_gene: TRBV18
abundance: -
d_gene: -
CDR3aa: CASSPRGKEQPQHF
CDR3nt: TGTGCCAGCTCTCCTCGGGGTAAGGAACAGCCCCAGCATTTT

j_gene: TRBJ1-3
v_gene: TRBV6-1
abundance: -
d_gene: -
CDR3aa: CASSDGPYAQGLGNTIYF
CDR3nt: TGTGCCAGCAGTGACGGCCCCTATGCACAGGGCCTCGGAAACACCATATATTTT

j_gene: TRBJ2-7
v_gene: TRBV10-1
abundance: -
d_gene: -
CDR3aa: CASSFPYEQYF
CDR3nt: TGCGCCAGCAGTTTTCCATACGAGCAGTACTTC

j_gene: TRBJ2-5
v_gene: TRBV5-1
abundance: -
d_gene: -
CDR3aa: CASSLGGDQETQYF
CDR3nt: TGCGCCAGCAGCTTGGGCGGGGATCAAGAGACCCAGTACTTC

j_gene: TRBJ2-7
v_gene: TRBV15
abundance: -
d_gene: -
CDR3aa: CATSETDSSEQYF
CDR3nt: TGTGCCACCTCTGAGACGGACAGCTCGGAGCAGTACTTC

j_gene: TRBJ1-2
v_gene: TRBV4-1
abundance: -
d_gene: -
CDR3aa: CASSSEGVRGYTF
CDR3nt: TGCGCCAGCAGCTCCGAGGGGGTCCGGGGCTACACCTTC

j_gene: TRBJ1-5
v_gene: TRBV19
abundance: few
d_gene: TRBD1
CDR3aa: CASSGTGGGQPQHF
CDR3nt: TGTGCCAGTAGCGGGACAGGGGGCGGTCAGCCCCAGCATTTT

j_gene: TRBJ1-1
v_gene: TRBV6-5
abundance: -
d_gene: -
CDR3aa: CASNEGVMNTEAFF
CDR3nt: TGTGCCAGTAATGAGGGGGTTATGAACACTGAAGCTTTCTTT

j_gene: TRBJ2-7
v_gene: TRBV11-3
abundance: -
d_gene: TRBD1
CDR3aa: CASSLVTGREQYF
CDR3nt: TGTGCCAGCAGCTTAGTGACAGGGCGCGAGCAGTACTTC

j_gene: TRBJ2-1
v_gene: TRBV10-2
abundance: -
d_gene: -
CDR3aa: CASRNRGSYNEQFF
CDR3nt: TGCGCCAGCAGGAATAGAGGTTCATACAATGAGCAGTTCTTC

j_gene: TRBJ2-1
v_gene: TRBV27
abundance: once
d_gene: TRBD2
CDR3aa: CASRSASGLLGHNEQFF
CDR3nt: TGTGCCAGCCGATCTGCTAGCGGGCTATTGGGGCACAATGAGCAGTTCTTC

j_gene: TRBJ2-3
v_gene: TRBV7-2
abundance: -
d_gene: TRBD2
CDR3aa: CASSLRGGLAARGNTQYF
CDR3nt: TGTGCCAGCAGCCTTCGTGGGGGTCTAGCGGCCAGAGGGAATACGCAGTATTTT

j_gene: TRBJ2-7
v_gene: TRBV6-2/TRBV6-3
abundance: -
d_gene: -
CDR3aa: CASSYSIFRGEYEQYF
CDR3nt: TGTGCCAGCAGTTACTCGATATTTAGGGGTGAATACGAGCAGTACTTC